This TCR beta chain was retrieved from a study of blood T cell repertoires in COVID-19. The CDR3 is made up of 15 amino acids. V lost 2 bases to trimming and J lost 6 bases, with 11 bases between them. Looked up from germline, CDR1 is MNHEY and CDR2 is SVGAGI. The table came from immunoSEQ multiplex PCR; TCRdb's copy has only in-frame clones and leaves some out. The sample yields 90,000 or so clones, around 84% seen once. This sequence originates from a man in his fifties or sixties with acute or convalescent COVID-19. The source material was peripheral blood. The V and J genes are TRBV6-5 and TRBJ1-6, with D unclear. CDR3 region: CASSYDSLRNSPLHF. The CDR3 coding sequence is TGTGCCAGCAGTTACGACTCACTCCGTAATTCACCCCTCCACTTT.